The present T cell receptor beta chain was sequenced within a study of early T cells in non-severe SARS-CoV-2 infection. About the study: Alpha and beta chains were unpaired, from unsorted whole-blood bulk RNA. Findings and limits, study-wide: VDJdb-based matching was biased toward anti-spike CD8 responses and missed private and CD4 specificities.

cDNA molecules, individually, were tagged with unique molecular identifiers. From the 5' RACE reads, TCRdb called clonotypes with MiXCR, one entry per CDR3 protein. Among tens of thousands of distinct CDR3 sequences listed, around 9.3% were seen once. The ends were cut back, 1 base at V and 4 bases at J, with 10 bases in the middle. Germline V gives CDR1 SGHVS, CDR2 FQNEAQ. The CDR3 runs 14 residues. This clonotype was recorded at least ten times. The antigen remains undetermined. The chain carries TRBV7-8 and TRBJ1-2; D unresolved. The receptor's source is an adult who was a healthcare worker with PCR-confirmed SARS-CoV-2 infection or an uninfected control (not recorded which). The sample was whole blood, taken at baseline. The CDR3 DNA follows: TGTGCCAGCAGCTTAGGGGTTTCTAGCTATGGCTACACCTTC. Residues: CASSLGVSSYGYTF.